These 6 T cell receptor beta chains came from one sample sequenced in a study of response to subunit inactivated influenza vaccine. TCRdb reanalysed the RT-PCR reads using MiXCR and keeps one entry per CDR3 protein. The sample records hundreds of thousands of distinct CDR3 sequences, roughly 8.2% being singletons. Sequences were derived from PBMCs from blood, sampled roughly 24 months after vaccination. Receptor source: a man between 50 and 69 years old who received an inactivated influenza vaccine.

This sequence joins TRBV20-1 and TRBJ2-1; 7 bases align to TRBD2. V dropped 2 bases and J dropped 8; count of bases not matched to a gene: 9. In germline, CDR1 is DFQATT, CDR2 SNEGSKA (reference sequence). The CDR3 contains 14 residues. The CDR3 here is CSARLAVHLDEQFF. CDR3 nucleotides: TGCAGTGCTAGACTAGCGGTCCACTTGGATGAGCAGTTCTTC.

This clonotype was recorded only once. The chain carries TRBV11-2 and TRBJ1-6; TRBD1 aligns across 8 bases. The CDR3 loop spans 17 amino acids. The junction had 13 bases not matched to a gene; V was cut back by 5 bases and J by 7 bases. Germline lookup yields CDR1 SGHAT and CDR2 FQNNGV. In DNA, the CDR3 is TGTGCCAGCAGCCGCCACATGACAGGGGTCCGGAATTCACCCCTCCACTTT. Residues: CASSRHMTGVRNSPLHF.

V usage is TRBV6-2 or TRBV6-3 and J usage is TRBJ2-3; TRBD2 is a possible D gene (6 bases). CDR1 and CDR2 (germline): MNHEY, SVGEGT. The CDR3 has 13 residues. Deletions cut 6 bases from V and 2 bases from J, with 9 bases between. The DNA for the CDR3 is TGTGCCAGCAGGGGACTCCTCACAGATACGCAGTATTTT. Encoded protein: CASRGLLTDTQYF.

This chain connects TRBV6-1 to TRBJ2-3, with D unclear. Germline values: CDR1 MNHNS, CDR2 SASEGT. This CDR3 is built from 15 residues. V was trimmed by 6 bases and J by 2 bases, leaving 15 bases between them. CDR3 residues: CASSPVGSYTDTQYF. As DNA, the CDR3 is TGTGCCAGCAGCCCGGTCGGCAGCTACACAGATACGCAGTATTTT.

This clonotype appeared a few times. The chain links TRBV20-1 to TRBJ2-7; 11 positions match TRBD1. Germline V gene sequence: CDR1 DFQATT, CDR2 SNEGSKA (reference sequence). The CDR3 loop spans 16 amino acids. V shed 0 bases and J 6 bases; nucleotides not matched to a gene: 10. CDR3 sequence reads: CSARDPAGTGGREQYF. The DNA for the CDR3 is TGCAGTGCTAGAGACCCAGCCGGGACAGGGGGTCGCGAGCAGTACTTC.

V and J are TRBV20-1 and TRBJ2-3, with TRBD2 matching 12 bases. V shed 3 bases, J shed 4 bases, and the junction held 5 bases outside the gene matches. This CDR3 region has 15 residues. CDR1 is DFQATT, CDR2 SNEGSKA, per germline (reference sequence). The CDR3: CSARASGGAADTQYF. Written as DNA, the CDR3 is TGCAGTGCTAGGGCTAGCGGGGGGGCCGCAGATACGCAGTATTTT.